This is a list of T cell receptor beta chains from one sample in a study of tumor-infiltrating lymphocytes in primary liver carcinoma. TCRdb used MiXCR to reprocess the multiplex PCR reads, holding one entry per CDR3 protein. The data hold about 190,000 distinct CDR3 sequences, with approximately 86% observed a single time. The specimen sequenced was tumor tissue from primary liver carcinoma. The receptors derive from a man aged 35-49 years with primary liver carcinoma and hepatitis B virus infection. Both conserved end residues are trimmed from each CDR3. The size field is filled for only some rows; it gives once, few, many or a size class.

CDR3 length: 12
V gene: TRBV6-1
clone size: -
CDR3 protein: ASSEIRDIYCYT

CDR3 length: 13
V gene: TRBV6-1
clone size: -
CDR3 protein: VSSDLAGGGDTQY

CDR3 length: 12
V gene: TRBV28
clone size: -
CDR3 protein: VSKRQGTTQPKH

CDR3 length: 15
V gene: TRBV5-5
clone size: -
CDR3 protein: ASSLIGTSGSGDTQY

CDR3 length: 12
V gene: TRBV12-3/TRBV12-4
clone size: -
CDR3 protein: ASSLVLRGTEAI

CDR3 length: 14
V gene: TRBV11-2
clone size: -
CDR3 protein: ASSLAGGPFNYYQY

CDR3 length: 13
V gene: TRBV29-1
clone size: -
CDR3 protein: SVEADRGRTGTQY

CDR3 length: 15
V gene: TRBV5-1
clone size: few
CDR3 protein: ASSAGLSSSGANVLT

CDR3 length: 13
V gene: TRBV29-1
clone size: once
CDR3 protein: SVEISAANTGELF

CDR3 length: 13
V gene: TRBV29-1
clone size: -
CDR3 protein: NVGSGWDMNTEAL

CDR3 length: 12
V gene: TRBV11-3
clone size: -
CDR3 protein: VTRQGVTSHEQY

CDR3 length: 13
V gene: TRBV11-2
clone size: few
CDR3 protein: ASSSRRLYARKQY

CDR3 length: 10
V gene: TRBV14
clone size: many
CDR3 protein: ASSAQGDTQY

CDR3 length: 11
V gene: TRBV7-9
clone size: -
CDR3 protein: ASSSTGVEKVF

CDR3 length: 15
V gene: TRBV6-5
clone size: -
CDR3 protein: ASSPPTGSVGIAEVF

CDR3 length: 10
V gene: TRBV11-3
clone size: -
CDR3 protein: ASSINDNEQF

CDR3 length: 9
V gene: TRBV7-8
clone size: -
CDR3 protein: ASSAGYTQY

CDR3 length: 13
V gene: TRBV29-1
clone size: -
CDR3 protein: NVEVSASASYGYT

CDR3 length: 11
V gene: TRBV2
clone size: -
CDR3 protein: ASSGQANTEAF

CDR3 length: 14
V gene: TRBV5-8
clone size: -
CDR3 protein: ASSSRLAGLYNDQF

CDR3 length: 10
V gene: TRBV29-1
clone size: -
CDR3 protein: SVRWVATEAF

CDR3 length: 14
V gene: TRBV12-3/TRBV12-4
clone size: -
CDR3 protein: ASGRREGRSYNEKF

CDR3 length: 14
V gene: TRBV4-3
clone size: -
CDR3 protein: ASISWDMGRNSPLH

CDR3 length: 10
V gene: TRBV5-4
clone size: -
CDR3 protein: ASSGEAGELF

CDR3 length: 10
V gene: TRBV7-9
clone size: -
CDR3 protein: ANSWAGDEQY